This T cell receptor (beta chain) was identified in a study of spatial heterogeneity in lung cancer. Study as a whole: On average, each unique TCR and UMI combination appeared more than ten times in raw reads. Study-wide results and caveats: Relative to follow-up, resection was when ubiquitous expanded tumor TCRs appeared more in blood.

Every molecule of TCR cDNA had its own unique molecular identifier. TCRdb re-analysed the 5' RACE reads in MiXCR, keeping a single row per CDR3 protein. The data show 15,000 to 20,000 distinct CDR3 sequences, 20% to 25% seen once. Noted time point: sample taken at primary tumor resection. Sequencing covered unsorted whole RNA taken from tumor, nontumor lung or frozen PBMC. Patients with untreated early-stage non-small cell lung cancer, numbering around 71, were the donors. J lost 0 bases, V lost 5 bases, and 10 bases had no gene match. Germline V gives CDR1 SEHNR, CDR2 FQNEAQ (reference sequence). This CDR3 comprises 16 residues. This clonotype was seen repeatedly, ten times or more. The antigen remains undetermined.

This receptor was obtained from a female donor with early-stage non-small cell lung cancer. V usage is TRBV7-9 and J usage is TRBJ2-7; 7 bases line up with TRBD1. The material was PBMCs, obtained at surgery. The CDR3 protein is CASSRGQTSSSYEQYF. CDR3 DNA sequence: TGTGCCAGCAGCAGGGGACAGACCTCAAGCTCCTACGAGCAGTACTTC.